This entry lists 26 T cell receptor beta chains sequenced from one sample in a study of OX40 agonist ivuxolimab in advanced cancers. Some clones are missing from TCRdb's copy, which holds only in-frame ones; the method was immunoSEQ multiplex PCR. The table lists over 80,000 clones, 86% of them singletons. The sample consisted of CD4+ or CD8+ T cells sorted from blood, taken in a trial of the OX40 agonist ivuxolimab. All receptors derive from an adult with an advanced solid tumor such as melanoma, head and neck, liver or kidney cancer.

This chain uses TRBV25-1 with TRBJ2-3, with a tentative D call TRBD1 (5 bases). The germline CDR1 and CDR2 sequences are MGHDK and SYGVNS. This CDR3 spans 15 amino acids. Trimming stripped 3 bases from V and 2 bases from J, with 12 bases between. CDR3: CASSDSIGATDTQYF. The CDR3 DNA sequence: TGTGCCAGCAGTGATAGCATTGGGGCCACAGATACGCAGTATTTT.

This chain links TRBV7-9 with TRBJ1-5, with D maybe TRBD1 (5 bases). V gave up 2 bases and J gave up 7 bases, with 9 bases separating them. The CDR3 extends over 13 amino acids. Germline V gene lookup returns CDR1 SEHNR and CDR2 FQNEAQ (reference sequence). This chain's CDR3 is CASSLRDEQPQHF. The CDR3 DNA sequence: TGTGCCAGCAGCTTAAGGGACGAGCAGCCCCAGCATTTT.

The V gene is TRBV5-1, the J gene TRBJ1-2; 8 nucleotides line up with TRBD1. This CDR3 is built from 15 residues. Germline lookup yields CDR1 SGHRS and CDR2 YFSETQ. Trimming took 0 bases from V and 7 from J; bases not matched to a gene: 8. The CDR3 bases are TGCGCCAGCAGCTTGGCCTCAGGACAGGGAGGTGGCTACACCTTC. It translates to CASSLASGQGGGYTF.

V usage is TRBV11-3 and J usage is TRBJ2-7; D unresolved. CDR1 and CDR2 (germline): SGHNT, YENEEA. The CDR3 length is 13 residues. With 0 bases removed from V and 3 bases from J, the gap between germline ends came to 6 bases. For the CDR3, the DNA is TGTGCCAGCAGCTTAGACCCTTACTACGAGCAGTACTTC. Protein product: CASSLDPYYEQYF.

This sequence joins TRBV30 and TRBJ2-5, with 9 bases that match TRBD2. The DNA end is a closer match to TRBJ2-7, so the J assignment may be wrong. CDR1 and CDR2 from the germline V gene are GTSNPN and SVGIG (reference sequence). The CDR3 consists of 14 residues. CDR3 amino acids: CAWGAGGYSYEQYF. Written as DNA, the CDR3 is TGTGCCTGGGGAGCGGGAGGATACTCCTACGAGCAGTACTTC.

CDR3 loop: CASSATGNSPLHF. The CDR3 DNA is TGTGCCAGCAGCGCAACGGGTAATTCACCCCTCCACTTT. The rearrangement joins TRBV9 to TRBJ1-6; D is unclear. The CDR3 spans 13 residues. Germline assignment: CDR1 SGDLS and CDR2 YYNGEE. V was clipped by 3 bases and J by 6 bases, with 7 bases between them.

The rearrangement uses TRBV28 and TRBJ1-2; TRBD1 matches at 7 bases. The CDR3 length is 14 residues. V dropped 6 bases and J dropped 7; count of bases not matched to a gene: 11. Looked up from germline, CDR1 is MDHEN and CDR2 is SYDVKM. The CDR3 sequence: CASSRGTASRGYTF. CDR3 bases: TGTGCCAGCAGCCGTGGGACAGCCTCCCGTGGCTACACCTTC.

This clone was counted once. The gene calls are TRBV5-4 and TRBJ2-7, with TRBD1 identical over 8 bases. V dropped 3 bases and J dropped 9; count of bases not matched to a gene: 8. The CDR3 totals 13 residues. CDR1 is SGHNT and CDR2 is YYREEE in the germline V gene (reference sequence). The CDR3 nucleotides are TGTGCCAGCAGCTCGGACAGGGCTGCGGTGCAGTACTTC. Its translation: CASSSDRAAVQYF.

This clone was picked up a small number of times. The chain links TRBV29-1 to TRBJ1-5; TRBD1 matches at 7 bases. This CDR3 region has 13 residues. Per germline, CDR1 SQVTM and CDR2 ANQGSEA. J was trimmed by 1 base and V by 4 bases; bases with no gene match: 1. The CDR3 protein is CSVGGQSNQPQHF. The CDR3 nucleotides read TGCAGCGTTGGGGGACAGAGCAATCAGCCCCAGCATTTT.

The count of this clone is one. The J gene is TRBJ1-5, the V gene TRBV2; D is uncertain. CDR1 is SNHLY, CDR2 FYNNEI, per germline. This CDR3 has 13 residues. Trimming cost V 2 bases and J 7 bases, with 9 bases left between them. CDR3 residues: CASSEFRVQPQHF. CDR3 nucleotides: TGTGCCAGCAGTGAATTCCGCGTCCAGCCCCAGCATTTT.

The chain has TRBV19 and TRBJ1-5, with TRBD1 matching 9 bases. Germline loops: CDR1 LNHDA, CDR2 SQIVND (reference sequence). The CDR3 consists of 14 residues. V dropped 5 bases and J dropped 8; count of bases not matched to a gene: 7. CDR3 in amino acids: CASSRDREGEPQHF. The CDR3 nucleotides are TGTGCCAGTAGTCGGGACAGGGAAGGGGAGCCCCAGCATTTT.

The genes are TRBV19 and TRBJ1-5, with D hard to call. Germline CDR1 reads LNHDA; CDR2 reads SQIVND (reference sequence). This CDR3 comprises 16 residues. V lost 3 bases and J lost 0, with 12 bases in between. CDR3 DNA sequence: TGTGCCAGTAGTATGCTTCCGGACCCTAGCAATCAGCCCCAGCATTTT. Its protein product is CASSMLPDPSNQPQHF. Combining the CDR3 with reference TRBV19 and TRBJ1-5 gives the whole variable domain DGGITQSPKYLFRKEGQNVTLSCEQNLNHDAMYWYRQDPGQGLRLIYYSQIVNDFQKGDIAEGYSVSREKKESFPLTVTSAQKNPTAFYLCASSMLPDPSNQPQHFGDGTRLSIL.

This clone was detected once. Sequence at one end of the junction differs from germline and may be a read error. The CDR3 DNA follows: TGTGCTAGCAGCTCCGAACTAGCGTTCTCCTACAATGAGCAGTTCTTC. Encoded protein: CASSSELAFSYNEQFF. The rearrangement joins TRBV7-7 to TRBJ2-1; 7 positions agree with TRBD2. Per germline, CDR1 SSHAT and CDR2 FNYEAQ (reference sequence). The CDR3 spans 16 residues.

The chain carries TRBV6-5 and TRBJ2-2, with D maybe TRBD2 (5 bases). The CDR3 has 12 amino acids. Germline-derived CDR1 and CDR2 are MNHEY and SVGAGI. The V gene lost 8 bases and the J gene lost 7 bases, with 11 bases spanning the gap. The CDR3 region has the DNA TGTGCCAGCGGGAGAACGGGCGGGGAGCTGTTTTTT. It is translated as CASGRTGGELFF.

The chain employs TRBV18 and TRBJ2-3; 9 bases are shared with TRBD1. Germline V gene data show CDR1 as KGHSH and CDR2 as LQKENI. This CDR3 contains 15 residues. Losses at the gene ends were 6 bases for V and 0 bases for J; bases not matched to a gene: 4. The CDR3 is CASSPGQGSTDTQYF. The CDR3 region has the DNA TGTGCCAGCTCTCCGGGACAGGGAAGCACAGATACGCAGTATTTT.

This clone was found a few times. The chain recombines TRBV4-2 with TRBJ2-7, with TRBD2 identical over 14 bases. The CDR3 is 15 amino acids. J was trimmed by 7 bases and V by 1 base; bases with no gene match: 3. The germline gives CDR1 LGHNA, CDR2 YNFKEQ. The CDR3 reads CASSQGTSGRWEQYF. CDR3 nucleotide sequence: TGTGCCAGCAGCCAAGGGACTAGCGGGAGGTGGGAGCAGTACTTC.

The rearrangement uses TRBV30 and TRBJ2-3; the D gene is possibly TRBD2 (6 bases). With 2 bases removed from V and 6 bases from J, the gap between germline ends came to 18 bases. The CDR3 consists of 15 residues. Germline CDR1 is GTSNPN and CDR2 is SVGIG (reference sequence). CDR3 residues: CAWSQTGTPRDTQYF. CDR3 bases: TGTGCCTGGAGTCAAACCGGGACTCCCAGGGATACGCAGTATTTT.

The chain joins TRBV28 to TRBJ2-7; D is unresolved. Looked up from germline, CDR1 is MDHEN and CDR2 is SYDVKM. Trimming left V 8 bases short and J 6 bases short, with 14 bases between. The CDR3 totals 12 residues. CDR3 residues: CASLGVSSEQYF. DNA of the CDR3: TGTGCCAGCCTAGGTGTGAGCTCCGAGCAGTACTTC.

The gene calls are TRBV11-3 and TRBJ1-1; D remains unclear. V was trimmed by 1 base and J by 4 bases, leaving 7 bases between them. Germline loops: CDR1 SGHNT, CDR2 YENEEA. This CDR3 region has 13 residues. The CDR3 loop reads CASSLASTTEAFF. The CDR3 DNA reads as TGTGCCAGCAGCTTAGCCTCGACCACTGAAGCTTTCTTT.

The J gene is TRBJ2-7, the V gene TRBV27, with D possibly called TRBD1 or TRBD2 (5 bases each). The V end was cut by 5 bases, the J end by 2 bases, with 16 bases between. From germline, CDR1 is MNHEY and CDR2 SMNVEV (reference sequence). This CDR3 region has 15 residues. The CDR3 DNA is TGTGCCAGCAGTCACTCCGGGACCGCACCCTACGAGCAGTACTTC. Its protein is CASSHSGTAPYEQYF.

The chain carries TRBV19 and TRBJ1-4; D remains unclear. This CDR3 contains 13 residues. CDR1 LNHDA and CDR2 SQIVND come from the germline V gene (reference sequence). The V end lost 4 bases, the J end lost 7 bases, and 10 bases lay between the germline ends. DNA of the CDR3: TGTGCCAGTAGTAGGGAGGGCTTTGAAAAACTGTTTTTT. This gives the protein CASSREGFEKLFF.

This chain joins TRBV11-3 and TRBJ2-3; D possibly uses TRBD1 or TRBD2 (7 bases each). Germline V lookup: CDR1 SGHNT, CDR2 YENEEA. The CDR3 loop spans 15 amino acids. The germline V and J ends were trimmed by 5 bases and 1 base, with 13 bases remaining between them. CDR3 nucleotide sequence: TGTGCCAGCAGCCCAGGGGGGGTGCGCACAGATACGCAGTATTTT. Its translation: CASSPGGVRTDTQYF.

Relative to its sample, this clone is medium-sized. The rearrangement uses TRBV18 and TRBJ2-7; maybe TRBD2 (7 bases). Trimming pared 3 bases from V and 2 bases from J, leaving 20 bases between. The CDR3 sequence is 17 residues long. In germline, CDR1 is KGHSH, CDR2 LQKENI. Here the CDR3 reads CASSPTGGATPPYEQYF. The CDR3 DNA is TGTGCCAGCTCACCGACGGGGGGCGCTACCCCTCCCTACGAGCAGTACTTC.

The chain employs TRBV11-2 and TRBJ1-5; weak D call: TRBD1 (6 bases). V lost 5 bases and J 3 bases, leaving 14 bases between the germline ends. There are 15 residues in the CDR3. CDR1 and CDR2 (germline): SGHAT, FQNNGV. The CDR3 loop reads CASSALGGPNQPQHF. CDR3 in DNA: TGTGCCAGCAGCGCCTTGGGGGGGCCCAATCAGCCCCAGCATTTT.

This chain joins TRBV7-6 and TRBJ1-1; D unresolved. The V gene's germline CDR1 is SGHVS and CDR2 FNYEAQ. The CDR3 runs to 14 residues. Trimming shortened V by 4 bases and J by 1 base, and 10 bases separated the two germline ends. CDR3 loop: CASSSQDGNTEAFF. CDR3 nucleotides: TGTGCCAGCAGCTCTCAGGACGGGAACACTGAAGCTTTCTTT.

J is TRBJ2-7 and V is TRBV6-5, with TRBD1 matching 10 bases. The J segment lost 0 bases and the V segment lost 5 bases, leaving 4 bases of the junction unmatched. The CDR3 has 15 residues. Germline assignment: CDR1 MNHEY and CDR2 SVGAGI. The CDR3 nucleotides read TGTGCCAGCAGTAGGACAGGGGGTGGCTCCTACGAGCAGTACTTC. Translation gives CASSRTGGGSYEQYF.